The 7 T cell receptor beta chains listed next were all sequenced from one sample in a study of cytomegalovirus exposure and HLA in healthy donors. Primers: 60 Vbeta forward and 13 Jbeta reverse. Repertoires were generated with immunoSEQ multiplex PCR, while TCRdb's copy carries only in-frame clones and drops some. The top ten hold around 1.2% of the sample, which has more than 110,000 clones, approximately 73% seen once. Sequencing input: PBMCs. The receptors here all came from a woman in her forties in good health and CMV-seronegative.

V usage is TRBV5-4 and J usage is TRBJ1-2; 9 bases agree with TRBD1. Losses at the gene ends were 2 bases for V and 3 bases for J; bases not matched to a gene: 8. Germline CDR1 and CDR2: SGHNT and YYREEE (reference sequence). The CDR3 length is 16 residues. CDR3 protein: CASSLSEDRGDYGYTF. The DNA of the CDR3 is TGTGCCAGCAGCTTAAGTGAGGACAGGGGTGACTATGGCTACACCTTC.

The chain combines TRBV5-1 with TRBJ2-5; no clear D. Germline CDR1 reads SGHRS; CDR2 reads YFSETQ. Trimming cost V 0 bases and J 0 bases, with 6 bases left between them. This CDR3 region has 14 residues. The chain's CDR3 is CASSLVSYQETQYF. As DNA, the CDR3 is TGCGCCAGCAGCTTGGTGTCTTACCAAGAGACCCAGTACTTC.

V gene TRBV7-8 combines with J gene TRBJ2-4; D unclear. Germline lookup yields CDR1 SGHVS and CDR2 FQNEAQ. Trimming pared 5 bases from V and 3 bases from J, leaving 11 bases between. The CDR3 runs to 14 residues. This CDR3 is CASSPTPNKNIQYF. The CDR3 nucleotides read TGTGCCAGCAGCCCGACTCCTAACAAAAACATTCAGTACTTC.

The rearrangement uses TRBV5-1 and TRBJ2-1, with D unclear. The CDR3 is 13 amino acids. Germline V lookup: CDR1 SGHRS, CDR2 YFSETQ. The V end was cut by 0 bases, the J end by 5 bases, with 6 bases between. The chain's CDR3 is CASSLEQNNEQFF. CDR3 coding DNA: TGCGCCAGCAGCTTGGAACAGAACAATGAGCAGTTCTTC. The whole variable domain, filled in from reference TRBV5-1 and TRBJ2-1, reads KAGVTQTPRYLIKTRGQQVTLSCSPISGHRSVSWYQQTPGQGLQFLFEYFSETQRNKGNFPGRFSGRQFSNSRSEMNVSTLELGDSALYLCASSLEQNNEQFFGPGTRLTVL.

The genes are TRBV5-1 and TRBJ2-7; 7 bases match TRBD1. Per germline, CDR1 SGHRS and CDR2 YFSETQ. CDR3 size: 13 residues. Trimming took 0 bases from V and 6 from J; bases not matched to a gene: 3. The DNA of the CDR3 is TGCGCCAGCAGCTTGGGCAGGGGGACCGAGCAGTACGTC. Translating gives CASSLGRGTEQYV.

V gene TRBV5-1 combines with J gene TRBJ2-5; possible D gene TRBD2, 6 bases. The length of the CDR3 is 13 residues. The ends were cut back, 4 bases at V and 4 bases at J, with 11 bases in the middle. Per germline, CDR1 SGHRS and CDR2 YFSETQ. The CDR3 loop reads CASSPGTLETQYF. The DNA of the CDR3 is TGCGCCAGCAGCCCGGGGACTCTAGAGACCCAGTACTTC.

The chain carries TRBV6-5 and TRBJ2-7, with D possibly TRBD1 on 5 matching bases. The length of the CDR3 is 14 residues. V lost 5 bases and J lost 7, with 18 bases in between. From germline, CDR1 is MNHEY and CDR2 SVGAGI. CDR3 sequence: CASSLRVGIREQYF. In nucleotides, the CDR3 is TGTGCCAGCAGTCTCAGGGTGGGGATTCGGGAGCAGTACTTC.